These 3 T cell receptor beta chains were sequenced from one sample in a study of OX40 agonist ivuxolimab in advanced cancers. The data were produced by immunoSEQ multiplex PCR, yet TCRdb's version contains in-frame clones alone and is incomplete. In the table there are roughly 100,000 clones, approximately 85% of which are singletons. Sequencing was performed on CD4+ or CD8+ T cells sorted from blood, taken in a trial of the OX40 agonist ivuxolimab. The receptors derive from an adult with an advanced solid tumor such as melanoma, head and neck, liver or kidney cancer.

The J gene is TRBJ2-3, the V gene TRBV5-1; tentative D call: TRBD1 (6 bases). CDR3 length: 14 amino acids. The germline V gene has CDR1 SGHRS and CDR2 YFSETQ. V shed 5 bases and J shed 4 bases, with 14 bases lying between them. CDR3 residues: CASSRQGQADTQYF. CDR3 sequence (DNA): TGCGCCAGCAGTAGGCAGGGACAAGCAGATACGCAGTATTTT.

V is TRBV5-1 and J is TRBJ2-1; D ambiguous. V dropped 0 bases and J dropped 4 bases, with 11 bases sitting between them. The germline gives CDR1 SGHRS, CDR2 YFSETQ. This CDR3 is built from 15 residues. The CDR3 loop is CASSLEASRYNEQFF. CDR3 bases: TGCGCCAGCAGCTTGGAGGCCAGCAGATACAATGAGCAGTTCTTC.

The rearrangement links TRBV11-2 to TRBJ1-6; 7 bases match TRBD1. CDR1 is SGHAT, CDR2 FQNNGV, per germline. The CDR3 spans 14 residues. V shed 5 bases, J shed 7 bases, and the junction held 5 bases outside the gene matches. In DNA form, the CDR3 reads TGTGCCAGCAGCCCCACAGGGGACAATTCACCCCTCCACTTT. It yields the protein CASSPTGDNSPLHF.